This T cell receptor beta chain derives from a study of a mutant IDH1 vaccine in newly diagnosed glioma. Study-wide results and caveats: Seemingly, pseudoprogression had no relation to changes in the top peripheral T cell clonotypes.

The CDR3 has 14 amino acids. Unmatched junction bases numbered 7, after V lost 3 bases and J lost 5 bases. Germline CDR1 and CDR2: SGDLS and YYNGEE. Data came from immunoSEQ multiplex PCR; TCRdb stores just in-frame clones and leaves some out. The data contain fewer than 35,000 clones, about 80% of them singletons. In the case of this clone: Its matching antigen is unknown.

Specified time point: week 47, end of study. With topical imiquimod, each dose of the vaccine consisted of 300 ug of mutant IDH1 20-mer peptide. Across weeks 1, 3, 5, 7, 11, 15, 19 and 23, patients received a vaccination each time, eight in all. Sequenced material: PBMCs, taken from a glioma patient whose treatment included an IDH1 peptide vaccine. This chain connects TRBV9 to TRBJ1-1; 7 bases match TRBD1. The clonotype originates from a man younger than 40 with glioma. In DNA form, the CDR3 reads TGTGCCAGCAGCGCAGAAGGGGGCCGGACTGAAGCTTTCTTT. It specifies CASSAEGGRTEAFF.